The following is a T cell receptor beta chain sequence with its context. Its antigen remains unknown. This sample is drawn from a study of T cell clonotyping in hematopoietic cell transplantation. General study points: Higher Inverse Simpson Index values in graft donor and pretransplant recipient predicted broader posttransplant TCR diversity.

Clones were sequenced by immunoSEQ multiplex PCR, and TCRdb holds only the in-frame ones, with some missing. Of approximately 20,000 clones listed, 65% to 80% were seen once; the top ten hold about 15%. The receptor's source is a man aged 55 to 70 in good health. Some clones in this sample may be carry-over from other donors' samples. The specimen sequenced was peripheral blood mononuclear cells.

CDR3 DNA: TGTGCCAGCAGTTTCCCCCCTCGAGGAAACACCGGGGAGCTGTTTTTT. This encodes CASSFPPRGNTGELFF. This sequence joins TRBV28 and TRBJ2-2; no reliable D call. The CDR3 is 16 amino acids. Trimming removed 3 bases from V and 2 bases from J, with 13 bases in between. The germline gives CDR1 MDHEN, CDR2 SYDVKM.